These 25 T cell receptor beta chains share one sample of origin, sequenced in a study of T cells in Graves' hyperthyroidism and ophthalmopathy. Researchers amplified the TCR beta CDR3 regions from RNA transcripts. In the first-round RT-PCR of the TCR CDR3, the HTBI primer set was used. TCRdb redid the calling of the multiplex PCR reads with MiXCR, one entry per CDR3 protein. The sample lists about 570,000 distinct CDR3 sequences, 40% to 55% seen once, with roughly 19% in the top ten. Sequenced sample: peripheral blood or thyroid tissue (not recorded which). Receptors were obtained from an adult woman with Graves' disease, either hyperthyroidism or ophthalmopathy (not recorded which).

Concerning this clonotype: At one end the junction does not follow the germline gene, possibly because of a read error. J is TRBJ2-7 and V is TRBV5-1; 8 nucleotides line up with TRBD1. CDR3 length equals 15 residues. CDR1 SGHRS and CDR2 YFSETQ come from the germline V gene. CDR3 sequence: CASSLVGQGSYEQYF. CDR3 in DNA: TGTGCCAGCAGCTTGGTAGGACAGGGCTCCTACGAGCAGTACTTC.

The chain joins TRBV29-1 to TRBJ1-6; 7 bases align to TRBD1. CDR1 is SQVTM, CDR2 ANQGSEA, per germline. Unmatched junction bases numbered 7, after V lost 6 bases and J lost 5 bases. CDR3 length: 14 residues. CDR3 nucleotides: TGCAGCGTCGCAACCGGGACAGATAATTCACCCCTCCACTTT. Its protein is CSVATGTDNSPLHF.

The chain combines TRBV7-9 with TRBJ2-7; possibly TRBD2 for D (6 bases). V lost 8 bases to trimming and J lost 4 bases, with 15 bases between them. Germline V gene data show CDR1 as SEHNR and CDR2 as FQNEAQ (reference sequence). The CDR3 is 13 residues long. The CDR3 nucleotides are TGTGCCAGCGTAGCGGCAGGGCCGTACGAGCAGTACTTC. It is translated as CASVAAGPYEQYF.

This clonotype was seen only once. V usage is TRBV7-9 and J usage is TRBJ1-2; 9 bases match TRBD1. The CDR3 is made up of 17 amino acids. V shed 5 bases, J shed 0 bases, and the junction held 10 bases outside the gene matches. Germline V gene data show CDR1 as SEHNR and CDR2 as FQNEAQ (reference sequence). The CDR3 sequence: CASSVTGGHSTNYGYTF. CDR3 sequence (DNA): TGTGCCAGCAGCGTTACAGGGGGCCATAGTACTAACTATGGCTACACCTTC. Based on the CDR3 plus reference TRBV7-9 and TRBJ1-2, the full variable domain is DTGVSQNPRHKITKRGQNVTFRCDPISEHNRLYWYRQTLGQGPEFLTYFQNEAQLEKSRLLSDRFSAERPKGSFSTLEIQRTEQGDSAMYLCASSVTGGHSTNYGYTFGSGTRLTVV.

The chain has TRBV7-2 and TRBJ2-7; possible D gene TRBD2, 6 bases. Trimming pared 8 bases from V and 4 bases from J, leaving 9 bases between. This CDR3 comprises 11 residues. In germline, CDR1 is SGHTA, CDR2 FQGNSA. The CDR3 loop is CASAAGYEQYF. The CDR3 DNA is TGTGCCAGCGCGGCGGGATACGAGCAGTACTTC.

In its sample, this clonotype was seen a few times. The chain is built from TRBV28 and TRBJ1-5; a possible D gene is TRBD1 (5 bases). The CDR3 totals 13 residues. Trimming took 6 bases from V and 6 from J, leaving 12 bases between them. CDR1 is MDHEN and CDR2 is SYDVKM in the germline V gene. CDR3 sequence (DNA): TGTGCCAGCAGCCTATCGCAGGGTCAGCCCCAGCATTTT. It is translated as CASSLSQGQPQHF.

The chain has TRBV5-1 and TRBJ1-5; D ambiguous. The CDR3 has 15 residues. The V end was cut by 4 bases, the J end by 5 bases, with 16 bases between. Germline V lookup: CDR1 SGHRS, CDR2 YFSETQ. The CDR3 region has the DNA TGCGCCAGCAGCCAAGAGCGAAGGGATGATCAGCCCCAGCATTTT. This sequence encodes CASSQERRDDQPQHF. Based on the CDR3 plus reference TRBV5-1 and TRBJ1-5, the full variable domain is KAGVTQTPRYLIKTRGQQVTLSCSPISGHRSVSWYQQTPGQGLQFLFEYFSETQRNKGNFPGRFSGRQFSNSRSEMNVSTLELGDSALYLCASSQERRDDQPQHFGDGTRLSIL.

The rearrangement links TRBV7-8 to TRBJ1-1, with 8 bases identical to TRBD1. J was trimmed by 8 bases and V by 4 bases; bases with no gene match: 12. The germline V gene has CDR1 SGHVS and CDR2 FQNEAQ. The CDR3 spans 15 residues. CDR3 loop: CASSSRDTAGGEAFF. The CDR3, as DNA: TGTGCCAGCAGCTCCCGGGACACCGCAGGGGGCGAAGCTTTCTTT.

This chain connects TRBV7-8 to TRBJ1-1; tentative D call: TRBD1 (5 bases). This CDR3 comprises 16 residues. Germline V CDR1 and CDR2: SGHVS, FQNEAQ. V lost 1 base, J lost 5 bases, and 17 bases lay in between. The DNA for the CDR3 is TGTGCCAGCAGCTTAGGTCTAGCGACAGTGGAAACTGAAGCTTTCTTT. Translated, it gives CASSLGLATVETEAFF. Using reference TRBV7-8 and TRBJ1-1 for the parts outside the CDR3, the full variable domain is GAGVSQSPRYKVAKRGQDVALRCDPISGHVSLFWYQQALGQGPEFLTYFQNEAQLDKSGLPSDRFFAERPEGSVSTLKIQRTQQEDSAVYLCASSLGLATVETEAFFGQGTRLTVV.

This clonotype was observed a single time. The CDR3 ends on some other residue instead of the conserved phenylalanine or tryptophan, so this is likely a read error. The DNA is left out, because the CDR3 cannot be placed on it with certainty; the CDR3 is given as TCRdb lists it. V is TRBV2 and J is TRBJ1-2; the D call of TRBD1 is as the table states it, not checked on the DNA. Germline-derived CDR1 and CDR2 are SNHLY and FYNNEI. The length of the CDR3 is 8 amino acids, counting both ends. The CDR3 reads CASSDTTG.

The chain employs TRBV24-1 and TRBJ2-2; tentative D call: TRBD2 (6 bases). Deletions cut 7 bases from V and 1 base from J, with 15 bases between. In germline, CDR1 is KGHDR, CDR2 SFDVKD. The CDR3 loop spans 16 amino acids. CDR3 protein: CATRSGSEGNTGELFF. The CDR3 DNA is TGTGCCACCAGGAGCGGTTCGGAGGGGAACACCGGGGAGCTGTTTTTT.

The sample holds a few counts of this clonotype. The CDR3 protein is CASGDRVNTEAFF. Here the CDR3 DNA reads TGTGCCAGCGGGGACAGGGTGAACACTGAAGCTTTCTTT. This chain links TRBV2 with TRBJ1-1; the match to TRBD1 covers 9 bases. CDR3 length equals 13 residues. Looked up from germline, CDR1 is SNHLY and CDR2 is FYNNEI. V trimming: 8 bases; J trimming: 0 bases; junction bases outside the gene matches: 1. Full variable domain (rest looked up from reference TRBV2 and TRBJ1-1): EPEVTQTPSHQVTQMGQEVILRCVPISNHLYFYWYRQILGQKVEFLVSFYNNEISEKSEIFDDQFSVERPDGSNFTLKIRSTKLEDSAMYFCASGDRVNTEAFFGQGTRLTVV.

This clonotype was observed many times. This chain joins TRBV20-1 and TRBJ2-5; D gene uncertain. CDR3 length equals 15 residues. The germline gives CDR1 DFQATT, CDR2 SNEGSKA (reference sequence). With 2 bases removed from V and 5 bases from J, the gap between germline ends came to 18 bases. The CDR3 nucleotides read TGCAGTGCTAGAACTACAAGACCCACGCGCGAGACCCAGTACTTC. Amino acids: CSARTTRPTRETQYF.

J is TRBJ2-2 and V is TRBV2; no definite D call. The V and J ends lost 8 bases and 0 bases respectively, with 1 base between them. The CDR3 loop spans 11 amino acids. Germline assignment: CDR1 SNHLY and CDR2 FYNNEI. The CDR3 reads CASPNTGELFF. DNA for the CDR3: TGTGCCAGCCCGAACACCGGGGAGCTGTTTTTT.

This clonotype was counted at least ten times. CDR3 in DNA: TGTGCCAGCAGCACAATACGACTAGCGGGAATGGAGACCCAGTACTTC. This translates into CASSTIRLAGMETQYF. This chain connects TRBV7-9 to TRBJ2-5; 11 bases fit TRBD2. V lost 5 bases to trimming and J lost 5 bases; unmatched junction nucleotides: 10. The germline V gene encodes CDR1 SEHNR and CDR2 FQNEAQ (reference sequence). The CDR3 consists of 16 residues.

V is TRBV7-2 and J is TRBJ1-2; D is unresolved. There are 10 residues in the CDR3. The V gene lost 5 bases and the J gene lost 9 bases, with 7 bases spanning the gap. Germline CDR1 is SGHTA and CDR2 is FQGNSA. CDR3 loop: CASSQLSYTF. CDR3 nucleotide sequence: TGTGCCAGCAGCCAGTTGAGCTACACCTTC.

This rearrangement joins TRBV28 to TRBJ2-1; D may be TRBD1 (5 bases). V lost 2 bases and J lost 5, with 16 bases in between. Germline lookup yields CDR1 MDHEN and CDR2 SYDVKM. CDR3 length: 16 residues. The CDR3, as DNA: TGTGCCAGCAGTTTAGTCCTACAGGACCTAAACAATGAGCAGTTCTTC. Its protein product is CASSLVLQDLNNEQFF.

This clonotype has at least ten counts. The chain combines TRBV7-9 with TRBJ1-2; the D gene is possibly TRBD1 (6 bases). Trimming left V 6 bases short and J 8 bases short, with 25 bases between. CDR1 SEHNR and CDR2 FQNEAQ come from the germline V gene (reference sequence). The CDR3 runs to 16 residues. For the CDR3, the DNA is TGTGCCAGCAGTTACAACACAGGGCCCCACGATAAGGGCTACACCTTC. It specifies CASSYNTGPHDKGYTF.

The chain has TRBV4-1 and TRBJ1-2; D not certain. Germline V CDR1 and CDR2: MGHRA, YSYEKL. The CDR3 contains 15 residues. Deletions cut 10 bases from V and 2 bases from J, with 20 bases between. The CDR3 nucleotides read TGCGCCATCGAGTGGACGATCATGGGGAACTATGGCTACACCTTC. This gives the protein CAIEWTIMGNYGYTF.

The chain links TRBV18 to TRBJ1-1; D is uncertain. The V end was cut by 4 bases, the J end by 0 bases, with 9 bases between. The CDR3 is 14 residues long. The V gene's germline CDR1 is KGHSH and CDR2 LQKENI. This CDR3 reads CASSRQRMNTEAFF. The CDR3 nucleotides read TGTGCCAGCTCACGTCAGAGAATGAACACTGAAGCTTTCTTT.

Notes on this clonotype: A read error may explain this, as a much larger clone is one base away. The CDR3 end shows no conserved phenylalanine or tryptophan, and so a read error is likely. DNA of the CDR3: TGTGCCAGCAGCTCTCGACCGGGACAGCCAAATCAGCCCCAGCATCTT. It yields the protein CASSSRPGQPNQPQHL. J is TRBJ1-5 and V is TRBV6-5; the match to TRBD1 covers 7 bases. In germline, CDR1 is MNHEY, CDR2 SVGAGI. After removal of 6 bases from V and 4 bases from J, the junction contained 12 bases not matched to a gene. This CDR3 spans 16 amino acids.

The chain has TRBV12-3 or TRBV12-4 and TRBJ1-5, with TRBD1 as a possible D gene (6 bases). The V end lost 1 base, the J end lost 7 bases, and 14 bases lay between the germline ends. There are 15 residues in the CDR3. Here the CDR3 DNA reads TGTGCCAGCAGTTTAGTAGTAGAGGGGGTGCAGCCCCAGCATTTT. Its translation is CASSLVVEGVQPQHF.

This chain connects TRBV5-1 to TRBJ1-6; TRBD1 agrees at 8 bases. This CDR3 has 17 amino acids. CDR1 and CDR2 (germline): SGHRS, YFSETQ. Trimming took 4 bases from V and 3 from J; bases not matched to a gene: 9. This CDR3 is CASSGSGQGIYNSPLHF. CDR3 coding DNA: TGCGCCAGCAGCGGTTCCGGACAGGGCATCTATAATTCACCCCTCCACTTT.

This clonotype came up a few times. This sequence joins TRBV29-1 and TRBJ1-1; D remains unclear. The germline CDR1 and CDR2 sequences are SQVTM and ANQGSEA. With 7 bases removed from V and 10 bases from J, the gap between germline ends came to 19 bases. The CDR3 has 12 amino acids. CDR3 sequence reads: CSAQGQLRGAFF. DNA for the CDR3: TGCAGCGCCCAAGGTCAGTTAAGAGGAGCTTTCTTT.

This clonotype was observed a single time. This chain uses TRBV7-9 with TRBJ1-2, with unresolved D. CDR1 and CDR2 (germline): SEHNR, FQNEAQ (reference sequence). Trimming shortened V by 4 bases and J by 2 bases, and 11 bases separated the two germline ends. The CDR3 contains 14 residues. CDR3 amino acids: CASSSIAGNYGYTF. The CDR3 region has the DNA TGTGCCAGCAGCTCCATCGCGGGCAACTATGGCTACACCTTC.